This T cell receptor (beta chain) was recorded in a study of blood T cell repertoires in COVID-19. Overall study context: COVID-19 samples from acute and convalescent phases originated in the United States, Italy and Spain.

Authors' analysis steps: Researchers report that nucleated cell counts were estimated from reference gene primer amplification. The protocol was immunoSEQ multiplex PCR, while the TCRdb copy is restricted to in-frame clones and leaves out a portion. V and J calls plus clone size are reproduced from that table; the DNA served to infer D and trimming. The sample shows 200,000 to 250,000 clones, 70% to 85% of them seen only once. Trimming at V came to 7 bases and at J to 2 bases, leaving 4 bases not matched to a gene. The V gene's germline CDR1 is SGHRS and CDR2 YFSETQ. This CDR3 has 13 residues. The rearrangement joins TRBV5-1 to TRBJ2-7, with 9 bases lining up with TRBD2. The clonotype was recovered from a woman in her sixties who had recovered from COVID-19. What was sequenced was PBMCs or T cells enriched from blood (not recorded which). The CDR3 nucleotides are TGCGCCAGCCATAGCGGGAGTACCTACGAGCAGTACTTC. The encoded protein is CASHSGSTYEQYF. The whole variable domain, remainder taken from reference TRBV5-1 and TRBJ2-7, is KAGVTQTPRYLIKTRGQQVTLSCSPISGHRSVSWYQQTPGQGLQFLFEYFSETQRNKGNFPGRFSGRQFSNSRSEMNVSTLELGDSALYLCASHSGSTYEQYFGPGTRLTVT.